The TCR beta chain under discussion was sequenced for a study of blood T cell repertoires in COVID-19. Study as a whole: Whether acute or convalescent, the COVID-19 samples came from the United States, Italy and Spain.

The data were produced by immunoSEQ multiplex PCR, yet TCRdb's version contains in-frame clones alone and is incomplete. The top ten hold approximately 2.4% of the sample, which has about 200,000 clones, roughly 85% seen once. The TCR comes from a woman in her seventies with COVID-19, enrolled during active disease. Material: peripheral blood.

The CDR3 protein is CASSQGLEAFF. DNA for the CDR3: TGTGCCAGCAGTCAGGGGTTGGAAGCTTTCTTT. This chain links TRBV12-3 or TRBV12-4 with TRBJ1-1; perhaps TRBD1 as D (6 bases). V was shortened by 5 bases and J by 8 bases, with 9 bases between the two germline ends. This CDR3 spans 11 amino acids.